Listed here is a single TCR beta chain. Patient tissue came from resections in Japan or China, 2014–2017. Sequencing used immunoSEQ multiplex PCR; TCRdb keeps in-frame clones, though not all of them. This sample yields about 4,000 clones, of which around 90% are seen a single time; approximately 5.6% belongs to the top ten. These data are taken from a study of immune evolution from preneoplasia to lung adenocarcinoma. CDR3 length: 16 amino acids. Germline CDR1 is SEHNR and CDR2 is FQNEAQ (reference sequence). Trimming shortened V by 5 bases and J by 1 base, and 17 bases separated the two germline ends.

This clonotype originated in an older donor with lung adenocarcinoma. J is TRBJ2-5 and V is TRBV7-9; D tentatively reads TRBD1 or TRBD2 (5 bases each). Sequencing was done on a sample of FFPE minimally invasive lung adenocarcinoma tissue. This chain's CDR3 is CASSRGQGGIQETQYF. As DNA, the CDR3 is TGTGCCAGCAGCAGAGGGCAGGGTGGGATCCAAGAGACCCAGTACTTC.